Listed here are 14 T cell receptor beta chains from one sample, sequenced in a study of cytomegalovirus exposure and HLA in healthy donors. With 60 Vbeta and 13 Jbeta primers, the PCR was carried out. Here immunoSEQ multiplex PCR was the method, and the copy in TCRdb shows in-frame clones only, minus some. The data hold around 140,000 clones, with 80% observed a single time. The sequenced sample was PBMCs. These receptors came from a middle-aged man in good health and CMV-seronegative.

V usage is TRBV5-1 and J usage is TRBJ2-2; maybe TRBD2 (6 bases). The V gene lost 0 bases and the J gene lost 6 bases, with 15 bases spanning the gap. This CDR3 has 16 residues. From germline, CDR1 is SGHRS and CDR2 YFSETQ. CDR3 nucleotide sequence: TGCGCCAGCAGCTTGGAGGCCGGGAGAAGCTCCGGGGAGCTGTTTTTT. Residues: CASSLEAGRSSGELFF.

The rearrangement joins TRBV10-1 to TRBJ2-3; 12 bases map to TRBD2. Germline values: CDR1 WNHNN, CDR2 SYGVQD (reference sequence). The V segment lost 4 bases and the J segment 6 bases; nucleotides outside the gene matches: 11. The CDR3 has 17 residues. The CDR3 bases are TGCGCCAGCAGTGTGCAACCGGGACTAGCGGGTCCCGATACGCAGTATTTT. Amino acid sequence: CASSVQPGLAGPDTQYF.

The chain joins TRBV6-1 to TRBJ2-7; the match to TRBD1 covers 8 bases. Germline V CDR1 and CDR2: MNHNS, SASEGT. This CDR3 spans 15 amino acids. J lost 1 base, V lost 1 base, and 3 bases had no gene match. The CDR3: CASSEGQGFSYEQYF. In DNA form, the CDR3 reads TGTGCCAGCAGTGAAGGACAGGGGTTTTCCTACGAGCAGTACTTC.

This clone was picked up a small number of times. The V call is TRBV6-6, the J call TRBJ2-5; 7 bases align to TRBD2. Germline V CDR1 and CDR2: MNHNY, SVGAGI (reference sequence). The CDR3 loop spans 13 amino acids. V was pared by 4 bases and J by 5 bases, with 4 bases of the junction left unmatched. CDR3 in amino acids: CASSSGGGETQYF. The CDR3 nucleotides are TGTGCCAGCAGTTCGGGGGGAGGGGAGACCCAGTACTTC.

This clone was recorded once. The V and J genes are TRBV29-1 and TRBJ2-7, with unresolved D. Germline loops: CDR1 SQVTM, CDR2 ANQGSEA. This CDR3 contains 12 residues. Trimming cost V 6 bases and J 3 bases, with 12 bases left between them. The CDR3 DNA is TGCAGCGTCGGAGACGACGGCTACGAGCAGTACTTC. Its translation: CSVGDDGYEQYF.

This chain uses TRBV7-2 with TRBJ1-1; 8 bases fit TRBD1. The junction had 5 bases not matched to a gene; V was cut back by 4 bases and J by 7 bases. From germline, CDR1 is SGHTA and CDR2 FQGNSA. CDR3 length: 13 residues. The CDR3 protein is CASSSGTGLEAFF. The CDR3 DNA reads as TGTGCCAGCAGCTCTGGGACAGGCCTTGAAGCTTTCTTT.

This clone was seen more than once but under ten times. The chain is built from TRBV5-6 and TRBJ1-1, with TRBD1 matching 10 bases. The germline CDR1 and CDR2 sequences are SGHDT and YYEEEE. The ends lost 0 bases at V and 4 bases at J; junction bases unmatched: 3. This CDR3 is built from 15 residues. This CDR3 is CASSLGTGGSTEAFF. The CDR3, as DNA: TGTGCCAGCAGCTTGGGGACAGGGGGGAGCACTGAAGCTTTCTTT.

This chain connects TRBV5-6 to TRBJ2-1, with a weak D call TRBD1 (6 bases). This CDR3 is built from 15 residues. Germline CDR1 and CDR2: SGHDT and YYEEEE. The V end was cut by 5 bases, the J end by 10 bases, with 22 bases between. The CDR3: CASSSNARQTGEQFF. The CDR3 DNA is TGTGCCAGCAGTTCTAACGCCCGCCAGACAGGCGAGCAGTTCTTC.

CDR3 bases: TGTGCCAGCAGTGAAGGGGGGCGGGGGAGGACTTTCTTT. Amino acid sequence: CASSEGGRGRTFF. The V and J genes are TRBV6-1 and TRBJ1-1; TRBD1 is a possible D gene (6 bases). The CDR3 is 13 residues long. The V end was cut by 1 base, the J end by 12 bases, with 15 bases between. Germline V gene sequence: CDR1 MNHNS, CDR2 SASEGT.

J is TRBJ2-7 and V is TRBV6-5; D might be TRBD2 (7 bases). V was clipped by 7 bases and J by 3 bases, with 19 bases between them. In germline, CDR1 is MNHEY, CDR2 SVGAGI. There are 15 residues in the CDR3. The CDR3 is CASTRTGGLHYEQYF. The CDR3 bases are TGTGCCAGCACCCGGACGGGGGGCTTACACTACGAGCAGTACTTC.

This rearrangement joins TRBV6-1 to TRBJ1-6; TRBD1 might be the D (6 bases). This CDR3 spans 15 amino acids. CDR1 MNHNS and CDR2 SASEGT come from the germline V gene. The V and J ends lost 7 bases and 9 bases respectively, with 19 bases between them. The DNA of the CDR3 is TGTGCCAGCATCCAAGGGGGGGCGGCGGGTTCACCCCTCCACTTT. It yields the protein CASIQGGAAGSPLHF.

In this sample, this clone turned up once. This CDR3 reads CASSPRYGQLNYNEQFF. The DNA for the CDR3 is TGTGCCAGCAGCCCCCGATATGGGCAGCTGAATTACAATGAGCAGTTCTTC. The chain employs TRBV28 and TRBJ2-1, with D hard to call. The germline V and J ends were trimmed by 6 bases and 4 bases, with 22 bases remaining between them. The CDR3 spans 17 residues. The V gene's germline CDR1 is MDHEN and CDR2 SYDVKM. The full variable domain, with the rest looked up from reference TRBV28 and TRBJ2-1, is DVKVTQSSRYLVKRTGEKVFLECVQDMDHENMFWYRQDPGLGLRLIYFSYDVKMKEKGDIPEGYSVSREKKERFSLILESASTNQTSMYLCASSPRYGQLNYNEQFFGPGTRLTVL.

The J gene is TRBJ1-1, the V gene TRBV30, with a tentative D call TRBD1 (6 bases). Per the germline V gene, CDR1 is GTSNPN and CDR2 is SVGIG (reference sequence). The V gene lost 4 bases and the J gene lost 11 bases, with 23 bases spanning the gap. The CDR3 consists of 14 residues. CDR3 in amino acids: CAWTPQGISLRAFF. As DNA, the CDR3 is TGTGCCTGGACCCCCCAGGGGATCTCCCTCAGGGCTTTCTTT.

V gene TRBV6-5 combines with J gene TRBJ2-3; weak D call: TRBD1 (6 bases). Trimming took 4 bases from V and 4 from J, leaving 15 bases between them. From germline, CDR1 is MNHEY and CDR2 SVGAGI. This CDR3 region has 15 residues. CDR3 loop: CASSSSPGDADTQYF. Here the CDR3 DNA reads TGTGCCAGCAGTTCTTCCCCAGGGGACGCAGATACGCAGTATTTT.